This is a list of T cell receptor beta chains from one sample in a study of blood T cell repertoires in COVID-19. Only in-frame clones appear in the TCRdb table, and some are missing; sequencing was by immunoSEQ multiplex PCR. Of some 120,000 clones in the sample, approximately 82% were seen once. Sequencing input: peripheral blood. These TCRs come from a woman in her fifties or sixties with acute or convalescent COVID-19. CDR3s include the opening cysteine and the closing phenylalanine or tryptophan. The D gene is left open where the match is weak. Expanded clones are given a class, and other clones once, few, many or no size at all.

d_call: .
v_call: TRBV5-1
j_call: TRBJ2-5
clone_size: .
cdr3_nt: TGCGCCAGCAGCTTGGAAGCTCTTGGCGGGACCCAGTACTTC
cdr3_aa: CASSLEALGGTQYF

d_call: TRBD1
v_call: TRBV7-9
j_call: TRBJ1-4
clone_size: once
cdr3_nt: TGTGCCAGCAGCTTAGGGACAGGGAGGAACGAAAAACTGTTTTTT
cdr3_aa: CASSLGTGRNEKLFF

d_call: .
v_call: TRBV9
j_call: TRBJ1-2
clone_size: .
cdr3_nt: TGTGCCAGCAGCGTAGGGGGGCCAAATGGCTACACCTTC
cdr3_aa: CASSVGGPNGYTF

d_call: .
v_call: TRBV11-2
j_call: TRBJ2-1
clone_size: few
cdr3_nt: TGTGCCAGCAGCTCCTTCCTTGGACAGTACAATGAGCAGTTCTTC
cdr3_aa: CASSSFLGQYNEQFF

d_call: .
v_call: TRBV3-1/TRBV3-2
j_call: TRBJ2-2
clone_size: .
cdr3_nt: TGTGCCAGCAGCCAAGACAGGAACACCGGGGAGCTGTTTTTT
cdr3_aa: CASSQDRNTGELFF

d_call: .
v_call: TRBV23-1
j_call: TRBJ2-1
clone_size: .
cdr3_nt: TGCGCCAGCAGTCTTCCGGAGCAGTTCTTC
cdr3_aa: CASSLPEQFF

d_call: .
v_call: TRBV6-6
j_call: TRBJ1-5
clone_size: .
cdr3_nt: TGTGCCAGCAGTTCGGACAGTTTGAGGCCCCAGCATTTT
cdr3_aa: CASSSDSLRPQHF

d_call: .
v_call: TRBV14
j_call: TRBJ1-2
clone_size: once
cdr3_nt: TGTGCCAGCAGCCAAGGCGTCAGGAACTATGGCTACACCTTC
cdr3_aa: CASSQGVRNYGYTF

d_call: .
v_call: TRBV29-1
j_call: TRBJ2-7
clone_size: .
cdr3_nt: TGCAGCGCCAGATCAACCTACGAGCAGTACTTC
cdr3_aa: CSARSTYEQYF

d_call: TRBD2
v_call: TRBV9
j_call: TRBJ2-1
clone_size: .
cdr3_nt: TGTGCCAGCAGCGATATAGCGGGGGGATACAATGAGCAGTTCTTC
cdr3_aa: CASSDIAGGYNEQFF

d_call: .
v_call: TRBV2
j_call: TRBJ1-5
clone_size: .
cdr3_nt: TGTGCCAGCAGGGACATTAGCAATCAGCCCCAGCATTTT
cdr3_aa: CASRDISNQPQHF

d_call: .
v_call: TRBV2
j_call: TRBJ2-2
clone_size: .
cdr3_nt: TGTGCCAGCAGTGCCGCAAACTCGAACACCGGGGAGCTGTTTTTT
cdr3_aa: CASSAANSNTGELFF

d_call: .
v_call: TRBV28
j_call: TRBJ1-1
clone_size: few
cdr3_nt: TGTGCCAGCAGTTTATCATTCCCGGCGGGCACTGAAGCTTTCTTT
cdr3_aa: CASSLSFPAGTEAFF

d_call: TRBD1
v_call: TRBV30
j_call: TRBJ1-5
clone_size: .
cdr3_nt: TGTGCCTGGAGTGGACAGGGCTATTTCGAGCCCCAGCATTTT
cdr3_aa: CAWSGQGYFEPQHF

d_call: TRBD2
v_call: TRBV4-2
j_call: TRBJ2-5
clone_size: .
cdr3_nt: TGTGCCAGCAGCCAAGACCTAGGGACTAGCGGGGGGACCCAGTACTTC
cdr3_aa: CASSQDLGTSGGTQYF